This TCR beta chain was profiled in a study of cytomegalovirus exposure and HLA in healthy donors. Study-level background: When 350 to 500 donors were genotyped, about 81% of them were found to fall in the Caucasian-associated ancestry cluster. Study results and limitations: Trimming of TCR beta V- and J-genes showed a link, identified in a later analysis, to a missense DCLRE1C variant. Listed as cytomegalovirus-associated were 170 or so TCR beta chains.

As regards this clone: Its specificity is not known.

The PCR was carried out with 60 Vbeta primers and 13 Jbeta primers. Only in-frame clones appear in the TCRdb table, and some are missing; sequencing was by immunoSEQ multiplex PCR. Counted here are 80,000 to 100,000 clones, over 65% occurring once; the ten biggest clones make up around 16%. The sequence came from a young woman in good health and CMV-seropositive. The specimen sequenced was PBMCs.

CDR3 DNA: TGTGCCAGCAGCGCGGATCCCGGACAGGGTGACTATGGCTACACCTTC. Residues: CASSADPGQGDYGYTF. V gene TRBV9 combines with J gene TRBJ1-2; TRBD1 matches 8 bases. J lost 3 bases, V lost 3 bases, and 10 bases had no gene match. This CDR3 is 16 amino acids long. The germline gives CDR1 SGDLS, CDR2 YYNGEE. Combining the CDR3 with reference TRBV9 and TRBJ1-2 gives the whole variable domain DSGVTQTPKHLITATGQRVTLRCSPRSGDLSVYWYQQSLDQGLQFLIQYYNGEERAKGNILERFSAQQFPDLHSELNLSSLELGDSALYFCASSADPGQGDYGYTFGSGTRLTVV.